This T cell receptor (beta chain) was captured in a study of regulatory T cells in long-lasting Graves disease. Study-wide results and limits: Persistent disease favored TRBV28, TRBJ1-2 and TRBJ2-5.

The CDR3 is 12 amino acids. With V trimmed by 10 bases and J by 6 bases, 3 bases remained unmatched. Per the germline V gene, CDR1 is LNHDA and CDR2 is SQIVND (reference sequence). A word on this clonotype: The antigen is unknown.

Combining iRepertoire HTBI primers with Arm-PCR of CDR3 regions, the authors built TCR beta libraries. MiXCR was run by TCRdb on the multiplex PCR reads, yielding one entry per CDR3 protein. The table shows 310,000 or so distinct CDR3 sequences, with around a fifth occurring only once. Time point in this sample: persistent/refractory GD, antithyroid drugs over 5 years with positive TRAb. Construction of the TCR library relied on RNA isolated from PBMCs. This sequence joins TRBV19 and TRBJ1-6; 7 bases are shared with TRBD1. Sample: peripheral blood mononuclear cells (PBMCs), taken when the disease was refractory, from a patient treated with antithyroid drugs. This receptor was taken from a female donor with Graves disease. CDR3 loop: CATGQLNSPLHF. The DNA for the CDR3 is TGTGCCACGGGACAGCTTAATTCACCCCTCCACTTT.